Detailed here is one TCR beta chain. Its antigen remains unknown. Compared with germline, one end of the junction differs, possibly owing to a read error. For the second PCR, which ran for about 7 to 11 cycles, a sample-barcoded 5' primer and a J-beta primer mix were used. TCRdb re-called the 5' RACE reads with MiXCR, one entry per CDR3 protein. The sample lists 550,000 to 700,000 distinct CDR3 sequences; approximately 27% were seen once. The sample is drawn from a study of blood T cells in healthy people across ages. The overall study: Template switching captured about one barcoded beta molecule per two T cells. Findings of the study overall: Researchers said unsorted PBMCs prevented a conclusive naive versus antigen-experienced comparison.

Extraction yielded at least 6 micrograms of total RNA per sample. This receptor was identified in a woman in her 70s in good health. Sequencing was carried out using blood.

In nucleotides, the CDR3 is TGTACCAGTAGTCCTTCGATGCCCGGGACAGAAGGGAAAAACATTCAGTACTTC. Protein product: CTSSPSMPGTEGKNIQYF. The V and J genes are TRBV19 and TRBJ2-4; TRBD1 agrees at 7 bases. Per the germline V gene, CDR1 is LNHDA and CDR2 is SQIVND (reference sequence). The CDR3 runs 18 residues.